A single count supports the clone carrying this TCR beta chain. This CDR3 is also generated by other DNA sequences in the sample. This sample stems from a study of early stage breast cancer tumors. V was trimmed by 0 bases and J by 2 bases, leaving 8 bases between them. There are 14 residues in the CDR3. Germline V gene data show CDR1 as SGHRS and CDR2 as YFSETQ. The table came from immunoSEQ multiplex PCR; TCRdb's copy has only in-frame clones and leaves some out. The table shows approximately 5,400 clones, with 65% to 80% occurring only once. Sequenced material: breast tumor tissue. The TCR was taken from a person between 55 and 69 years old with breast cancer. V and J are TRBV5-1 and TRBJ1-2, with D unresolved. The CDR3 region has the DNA TGCGCCAGCAGCTTGGAGACACCCAACTATGGCTACACCTTC. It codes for CASSLETPNYGYTF.